This T cell receptor (beta chain) emerged from a study of T cells in Graves' hyperthyroidism and ophthalmopathy. Template material for amplifying TCR beta CDR3 regions consisted of RNA transcripts. The TCR CDR3 first-round RT-PCR relied on the HTBI primer set. TCRdb reprocessed the multiplex PCR reads with MiXCR, giving one entry per CDR3 protein. The sample lists roughly 330,000 distinct CDR3 sequences; approximately 16% were seen once. Sequenced material: blood. This receptor was obtained from a man younger than 45 with Graves' hyperthyroidism.

CDR3 residues: CASTRSYGGIGTDTQYF. Here the CDR3 DNA reads TGTGCCAGCACCCGCTCCTATGGGGGGATTGGCACAGATACGCAGTATTTT. This chain links TRBV2 with TRBJ2-3; D may be TRBD2 (6 bases). This CDR3 spans 17 amino acids. Germline V gene sequence: CDR1 SNHLY, CDR2 FYNNEI. Trimming took off 7 bases at V and 1 base at J, with 21 bases between the two ends.